The clone carrying this TCR beta chain was counted once. Its antigen is not known. These data originate in a study of cytomegalovirus exposure and HLA in healthy donors. Donors were drawn from the roughly 130-subject validation cohort, separate from the roughly 700-subject first cohort. Germline V gives CDR1 SGHRS, CDR2 YFSETQ. The CDR3 consists of 15 residues. V lost 0 bases to trimming and J lost 9 bases; unmatched junction nucleotides: 11. Clones were read by immunoSEQ multiplex PCR, and TCRdb kept only the in-frame ones, dropping some. The sample holds around 70,000 clones; roughly 92% are singletons and the top ten take about 0.63%. Study-level findings and limits: Specificity of three CMV-associated chains for CMV antigens was verified in vitro.

The V gene is TRBV5-1, the J gene TRBJ2-7; 8 positions agree with TRBD1. The origin of this receptor is a woman in her late teens or twenties in good health and CMV-seronegative. The sequencing input was PBMCs. This chain's CDR3 is CASSLVGTGPPRQYF. In DNA, the CDR3 is TGCGCCAGCAGCTTGGTGGGGACAGGCCCTCCCAGGCAGTACTTC.